This entry concerns a single TCR beta chain. This receptor's antigen is unknown. Base qualities were left out, and no much larger clone turns up one base away. The sample's time point label is to be understood as: week 35, safety follow-up. Each vaccine dose, consisting of 300 ug of a 20-mer mutant IDH1 peptide in Montanide, was administered subcutaneously with topical imiquimod. Eight vaccinations were administered to patients in weeks 1, 3, 5, 7, 11, 15, 19 and 23, corresponding to visits V03 through V10. Newly diagnosed WHO grade 3 or 4 IDH1-mutant astrocytomas showing loss of nuclear ATRX were present in the donors. The samples were drawn from NOA16, a multicentre, single-arm, open-label phase I trial in Germany that tested a mutant IDH1 peptide vaccine in humans for the first time. Genomic DNA for TCRB sequencing was extracted from EDTA blood using the DNeasy Blood and Tissue Kit. This specimen comes from a study of a mutant IDH1 vaccine in newly diagnosed glioma (dated by TCRdb to the early 2020s). About the study as a whole: Vaccination began 4-6 weeks after radiotherapy alone, or alongside temozolomide cycles in the chemotherapy-containing groups. Six visits were used for peripheral blood collection: V03 (baseline), V05, V07, V10, V12 and V13. Longitudinal TCRB deep sequencing was performed for about two dozen treated patients wherever samples were available for exploratory analyses. Of the approximately 30 treated patients, approximately 62% were male and around 40% were female, and a mean age of around 40 years was recorded. Prior to enrollment, standard therapy consisting of radiotherapy alone, temozolomide alone, or radiochemotherapy with temozolomide had been administered to patients, with the combination being received by most patients. The week-35 safety follow-up took place at visit V12, and the week-47 end of study took place at visit V13. Paper-wide results and their limitations: No apparent relationship was observed between pseudoprogression and alterations in the top peripheral T cell clonotypes detected by TCRB sequencing. It was noted by the authors that analyses of patient blood samples could not be reproduced owing to sample limitations. Immune responses induced by the vaccine were seen in 90% to 95% of patients across multiple MHC alleles. PBMC samples for TCRB deep sequencing were selected based on availability.

The library relied on the immunoSEQ multiplex PCR assay. Rearranged TCR beta chain sequences were amplified with the hsTCRB Kit following the manufacturer's protocol. Sequencing of TCRB libraries was carried out on an Illumina MiSeq. Per the original workflow: Demultiplexing, trimming and gene mapping were performed with the kit vendor's proprietary platform. The source is immuneACCESS, and TCRdb retained only in-frame sequences with V and J called. Part of the clones is not carried over; for the studies checked, unresolved V genes explain less than half of this, and the remainder is unexplained. That table gives V, J and clone size, and the DNA gave D and trimming. A total of tens of thousands of clones appear in this sample, 74% of them only once. The ten largest clones represent 4.7% of the sample. The CDR3 holds 11 amino acids from the cysteine to the phenylalanine. This entry keeps only the CDR3 DNA: 33 bases, framed from base 1. CDR1 MNHNY and CDR2 SVGAGI are derived from the germline V gene (reference sequence). V loses 9 bases of germline sequence and J loses 6 bases, and the interval between the two ends is 6 bases.

The rearrangement joined TRBV6-6 to TRBJ1-6; no D gene call is confident. The material was PBMCs, obtained from a glioma patient whose treatment included an IDH1 peptide vaccine. This clonotype was sampled from a man in his forties or fifties with glioma. The DNA sequence reads TGTGCCAGTGGGAGTAATTCACCCCTCCACTTT. The encoded protein is CASGSNSPLHF.